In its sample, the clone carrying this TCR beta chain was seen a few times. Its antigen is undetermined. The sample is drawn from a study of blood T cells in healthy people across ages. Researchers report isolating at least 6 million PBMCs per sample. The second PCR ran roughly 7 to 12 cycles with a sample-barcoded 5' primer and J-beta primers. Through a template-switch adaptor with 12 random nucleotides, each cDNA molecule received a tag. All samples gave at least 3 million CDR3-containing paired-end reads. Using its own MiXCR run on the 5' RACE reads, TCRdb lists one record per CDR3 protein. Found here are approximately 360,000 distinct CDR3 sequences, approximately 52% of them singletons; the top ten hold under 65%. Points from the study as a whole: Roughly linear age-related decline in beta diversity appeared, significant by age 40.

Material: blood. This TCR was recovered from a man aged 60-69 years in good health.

For the CDR3, the DNA is TGCAGTGTCGGGGACACACAAGAGACCCAGTACTTC. Protein sequence: CSVGDTQETQYF. The chain has TRBV20-1 and TRBJ2-5; perhaps TRBD1 as D (6 bases). This CDR3 has 12 amino acids. V was trimmed by 7 bases and J by 2 bases, leaving 11 bases between them. From germline, CDR1 is DFQATT and CDR2 SNEGSKA (reference sequence).